This T cell receptor beta chain appears in the sequencing data of a study of CD8 T cells in ankylosing spondylitis. Study outcomes and limitations: Disease-linked clones bore a CD8+ phenotype, appearing relatively rarely in peripheral blood. Blood from ankylosing spondylitis patients appeared to carry a characteristic roughly 8-variant TCR beta motif.

With respect to this clonotype: Its antigen is as yet unknown.

V was pared by 4 bases and J by 0 bases, with 9 bases between. This CDR3 is built from 15 residues. CDR1 and CDR2 (germline): KGHSH, LQKENI. TCRdb analysed the 5' RACE reads with MiXCR anew, one entry per CDR3 protein. The data hold a few hundred thousand distinct CDR3 sequences, with 15% to 25% observed a single time. V gene TRBV18 combines with J gene TRBJ2-2; perhaps TRBD2 as D (5 bases). The receptor was derived from a male donor with ankylosing spondylitis or in good health (not recorded which). Material: blood, either unsorted or a sorted T cell fraction (not recorded which). The CDR3: CASSLAGTNTGELFF. For the CDR3, the DNA is TGTGCCAGCTCACTCGCGGGCACGAACACCGGGGAGCTGTTTTTT.